This TCR beta chain was observed in a study of blood T cell repertoires in COVID-19. The wider study: Samples taken during acute and convalescent COVID-19 were collected in the United States, Italy and Spain. Nucleic acid was either cDNA or gDNA, and it came from T cells, B-cell-depleted T cells, or PBMCs.

Repertoires were generated with immunoSEQ multiplex PCR, while TCRdb's copy carries only in-frame clones and drops some. The sample shows about 180,000 clones, 70% to 85% of them seen only once. Participants were aged 18 to 89 years, lived in over 20 US areas, and enrolled virtually. Donors of Cohort 3 who recovered were those that had two negative PCRs, clearance, or symptom resolution. V lost 10 bases to trimming and J lost 4 bases; unmatched junction nucleotides: 7. The germline V gene encodes CDR1 ENHRY and CDR2 SYGVKD. This CDR3 comprises 13 residues. The chain couples TRBV10-3 to TRBJ2-1; TRBD1 agrees at 7 bases. The TCR sequence derives from a woman between 50 and 59 years old who had recovered from COVID-19. Sequencing input: PBMCs or T cells enriched from blood (not recorded which). The CDR3 DNA reads as TGTGCCACCAGAGGGACAGAGTACAATGAGCAGTTCTTC. This gives the protein CATRGTEYNEQFF.